A selection of T cell receptor beta chains follows, all from one sample in a study of blood T cell repertoires in COVID-19. Repertoires were generated with immunoSEQ multiplex PCR, while TCRdb's copy carries only in-frame clones and drops some. This sample carries 250,000 to 300,000 clones, about 82% of them seen once, and the ten largest clones take roughly 5%. The specimen was peripheral blood. The source is a middle-aged man with active or convalescent COVID-19. CDR3s include the opening cysteine and the closing phenylalanine or tryptophan. D genes are given only for firm matches. Where a row states a size, it is once, few, many or the class of an expanded clone; other rows omit it.

clone size: -; V gene: TRBV9; D gene: -; J gene: TRBJ1-6; CDR3 protein: CASSALGGGGSPLHF; CDR3 DNA: TGTGCCAGCAGCGCGCTGGGGGGTGGTGGTTCACCCCTCCACTTT
clone size: few; V gene: TRBV3-1/TRBV3-2; D gene: -; J gene: TRBJ1-2; CDR3 protein: CASSQRTYGYTF; CDR3 DNA: TGTGCCAGCAGCCAACGCACTTATGGCTACACCTTC
clone size: -; V gene: TRBV9; D gene: TRBD1; J gene: TRBJ2-3; CDR3 protein: CASSVPRTGGADTQYF; CDR3 DNA: TGTGCCAGCAGCGTACCTCGGACAGGGGGCGCAGATACGCAGTATTTT
clone size: once; V gene: TRBV28; D gene: -; J gene: TRBJ2-2; CDR3 protein: CASSFRVSRRVDTGELFF; CDR3 DNA: TGTGCCAGCAGTTTTCGGGTGTCTAGGAGGGTCGACACCGGGGAGCTGTTTTTT
clone size: few; V gene: TRBV27; D gene: -; J gene: TRBJ1-2; CDR3 protein: CASSGLRGNYGYTF; CDR3 DNA: TGTGCCAGCAGTGGCCTCAGGGGAAACTATGGCTACACCTTC
clone size: -; V gene: TRBV30; D gene: -; J gene: TRBJ1-2; CDR3 protein: CAWSYSGFLLEGGYTF; CDR3 DNA: TGTGCCTGGAGCTACTCGGGATTTCTCTTGGAGGGTGGCTACACCTTC
clone size: once; V gene: TRBV10-2; D gene: -; J gene: TRBJ2-3; CDR3 protein: CASSESRRGTDTQYF; CDR3 DNA: TGCGCCAGCAGTGAGTCTAGACGGGGCACAGATACGCAGTATTTT
clone size: -; V gene: TRBV12-3/TRBV12-4; D gene: -; J gene: TRBJ2-7; CDR3 protein: CASSGGSRYEQYF; CDR3 DNA: TGTGCCAGCAGTGGGGGGTCCCGATACGAGCAGTACTTC
clone size: -; V gene: TRBV28; D gene: -; J gene: TRBJ1-5; CDR3 protein: CASSLPGINQPQHF; CDR3 DNA: TGTGCCAGCAGTTTACCAGGTATAAATCAGCCCCAGCATTTT
clone size: -; V gene: TRBV5-6; D gene: TRBD1; J gene: TRBJ1-2; CDR3 protein: CASRIDRGNDYGYTF; CDR3 DNA: TGTGCCAGCAGGATCGACAGGGGTAATGACTATGGCTACACCTTC
clone size: -; V gene: TRBV13; D gene: TRBD2; J gene: TRBJ2-3; CDR3 protein: CASSAAGTNSLRKDTQYF; CDR3 DNA: TGTGCCAGCAGCGCCGCCGGGACTAACTCCCTCCGCAAGGATACGCAGTATTTT
clone size: -; V gene: TRBV30; D gene: TRBD1; J gene: TRBJ1-1; CDR3 protein: CACSTGGTEAFF; CDR3 DNA: TGTGCCTGTTCAACAGGGGGCACTGAAGCTTTCTTT
clone size: -; V gene: TRBV5-1; D gene: TRBD1; J gene: TRBJ2-2; CDR3 protein: CASSRDRGAAGELFF; CDR3 DNA: TGCGCCAGCAGCCGAGACAGGGGAGCGGCCGGGGAGCTGTTTTTT
clone size: -; V gene: TRBV29-1; D gene: TRBD1; J gene: TRBJ1-2; CDR3 protein: CSVEDLLGTGYGYTF; CDR3 DNA: TGCAGCGTTGAAGATCTGTTGGGGACAGGGTATGGCTACACCTTC
clone size: -; V gene: TRBV2; D gene: -; J gene: TRBJ2-7; CDR3 protein: CASSEQEYEQYF; CDR3 DNA: TGTGCCAGCAGTGAACAGGAATACGAGCAGTACTTC
clone size: -; V gene: TRBV24-1; D gene: -; J gene: TRBJ1-2; CDR3 protein: CATSDPGTGYGYTF; CDR3 DNA: TGTGCCACCAGTGATCCCGGTACCGGCTATGGCTACACCTTC
clone size: -; V gene: TRBV6-5; D gene: TRBD1; J gene: TRBJ1-1; CDR3 protein: CASSYAGQGYTEAFF; CDR3 DNA: TGTGCCAGCAGTTATGCCGGACAGGGATACACTGAAGCTTTCTTT
clone size: -; V gene: TRBV7-2; D gene: TRBD1; J gene: TRBJ2-7; CDR3 protein: CASSFDRGGLYEQYF; CDR3 DNA: TGTGCCAGCAGCTTCGACAGGGGCGGCCTCTACGAGCAGTACTTC